Listed here are 3 T cell receptor beta chains from one sample, sequenced in a study of siplizumab effects on memory and regulatory T cells. Measured with immunoSEQ multiplex PCR; TCRdb has only the in-frame clones, and not every one. Seen here are more than 45,000 clones, about 97% observed once, and the top ten hold around 0.6%. The sample consisted of naive CD4+ T cells sorted from blood. These receptors were taken from a human donor in good health.

V usage is TRBV9 and J usage is TRBJ2-6, with D possibly TRBD2 on 5 matching bases. Trimming took off 0 bases at V and 1 base at J, with 14 bases between the two ends. This CDR3 comprises 18 residues. The V gene's germline CDR1 is SGDLS and CDR2 YYNGEE. CDR3 nucleotides: TGTGCCAGCAGCGTAGGAGGGTTCCTCTCTTCTGGGGCCAACGTCCTGACTTTC. Translating it yields CASSVGGFLSSGANVLTF.

This clone has a single count. The chain is built from TRBV5-5 and TRBJ2-3; D perhaps matches TRBD2 (5 bases). Trimming stripped 0 bases from V and 4 bases from J, with 15 bases between. The CDR3 runs 16 residues. Germline V gene sequence: CDR1 SGHKS, CDR2 YYEKEE (reference sequence). CDR3 amino acids: CASSLEGSVRADTQYF. Here the CDR3 DNA reads TGTGCCAGCAGCTTGGAAGGTAGCGTGCGGGCAGATACGCAGTATTTT.

This chain connects TRBV5-1 to TRBJ2-3, with no clear D. V was shortened by 0 bases and J by 5 bases, with 10 bases between the two germline ends. This CDR3 contains 14 residues. Germline CDR1 and CDR2: SGHRS and YFSETQ. This CDR3 reads CASSLVGWGDTQYF. The DNA of the CDR3 is TGCGCCAGCAGCTTGGTCGGGTGGGGAGATACGCAGTATTTT.